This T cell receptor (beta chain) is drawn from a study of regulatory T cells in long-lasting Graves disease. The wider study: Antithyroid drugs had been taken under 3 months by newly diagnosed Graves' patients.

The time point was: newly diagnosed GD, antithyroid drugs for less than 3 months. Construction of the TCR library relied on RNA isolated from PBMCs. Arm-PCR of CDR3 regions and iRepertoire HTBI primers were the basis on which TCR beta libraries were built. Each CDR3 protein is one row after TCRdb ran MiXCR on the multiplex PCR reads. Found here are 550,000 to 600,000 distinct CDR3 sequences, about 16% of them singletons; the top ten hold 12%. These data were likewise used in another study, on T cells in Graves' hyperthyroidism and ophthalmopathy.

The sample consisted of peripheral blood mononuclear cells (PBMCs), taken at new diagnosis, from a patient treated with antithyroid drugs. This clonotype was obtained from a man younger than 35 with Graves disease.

The CDR3 loop reads CASSQDAYGTQYF. The CDR3 nucleotides read TGTGCCAGCAGCCAAGACGCGTATGGGACCCAGTACTTC. The J gene is TRBJ2-5, the V gene TRBV3-1, with no clear D. CDR3 length: 13 residues. CDR1 LGHDT and CDR2 YNNKEL come from the germline V gene (reference sequence). V lost 0 bases to trimming and J lost 7 bases, with 9 bases between them.